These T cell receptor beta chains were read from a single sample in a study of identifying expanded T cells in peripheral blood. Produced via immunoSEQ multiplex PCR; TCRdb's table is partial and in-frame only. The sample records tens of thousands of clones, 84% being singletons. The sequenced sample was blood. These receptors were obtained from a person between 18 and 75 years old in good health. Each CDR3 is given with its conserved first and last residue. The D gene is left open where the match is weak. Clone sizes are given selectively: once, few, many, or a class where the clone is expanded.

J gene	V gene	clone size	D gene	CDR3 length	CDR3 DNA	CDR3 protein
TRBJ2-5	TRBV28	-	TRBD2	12	TGTGCCAGCAGGGCGGGGGGGGAGACCCAGTACTTC	CASRAGGETQYF
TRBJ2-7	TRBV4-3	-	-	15	TGCGCCAGCAGCCAAGAGCGGCAGCCCTTTTACGAGCAGTACTTC	CASSQERQPFYEQYF
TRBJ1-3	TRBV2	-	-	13	TGTGCCAGCAGTGAAATCGAGGGGAACACCATATATTTT	CASSEIEGNTIYF
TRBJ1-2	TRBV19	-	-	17	TGTGCCAGTAGTATACACCAAGGGAGAGGATGGTTAGATGGCTACACCTTC	CASSIHQGRGWLDGYTF
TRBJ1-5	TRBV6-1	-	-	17	TGTGCCAGCAGTGAAGAAGGGACATTGTATAGCAATCAGCCCCAGCATTTT	CASSEEGTLYSNQPQHF
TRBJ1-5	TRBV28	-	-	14	TGTGCCAGCAGTTTCGGAGGGACCAATCAGCCCCAGCATTTT	CASSFGGTNQPQHF
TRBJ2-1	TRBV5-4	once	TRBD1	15	TGTGCCAGCAGATATGACAGGGGGCTCTACAATGAGCAGTTCTTC	CASRYDRGLYNEQFF
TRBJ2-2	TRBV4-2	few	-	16	TGTGCCAGCAGCCAAGATGGGTCCGCGAACACCGGGGAGCTGTTTTTT	CASSQDGSANTGELFF
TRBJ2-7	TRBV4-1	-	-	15	TGCGCCAGCAGCCAAGAAGGAGGGGGTTCCTACGAGCAGTACTTC	CASSQEGGGSYEQYF
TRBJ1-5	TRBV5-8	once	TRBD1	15	TGTGCCAGCAGCCCCGGACAGGGGAGCAATCAGCCCCAGCATTTT	CASSPGQGSNQPQHF
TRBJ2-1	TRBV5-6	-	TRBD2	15	TGTGCCAGCACCCCAGGTCAGCGGGAACACAATGAGCAGTTCTTC	CASTPGQREHNEQFF
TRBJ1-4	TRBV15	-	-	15	TGTGCCACCAGCAGAGTTAAGGCCCAGAGTGAAAAACTGTTTTTT	CATSRVKAQSEKLFF
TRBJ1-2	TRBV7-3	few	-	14	TGTGCCAGCAGCTTAAGGCCAGGGGAGTTCGGCTACACCTTC	CASSLRPGEFGYTF
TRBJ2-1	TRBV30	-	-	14	TGTGCCTGGAATTCTTTGGGGCCTTACAATGAGCAGTTCTTC	CAWNSLGPYNEQFF
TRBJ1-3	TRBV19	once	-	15	TGTGCCAGTAGTATTAGAAGCTCATCTGGAAACACCATATATTTT	CASSIRSSSGNTIYF
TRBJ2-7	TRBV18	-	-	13	TGTGCCAGCTCACCACCGACGGAATACGAGCAGTACTTC	CASSPPTEYEQYF
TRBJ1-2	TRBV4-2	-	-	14	TGTGCCAGCAGCCAAGACGCCGGGGACTATGGCTACACCTTC	CASSQDAGDYGYTF
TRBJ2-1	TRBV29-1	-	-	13	TGCAGCGTTGCCCCAGGGAACTACAATGAGCAGTTCTTC	CSVAPGNYNEQFF
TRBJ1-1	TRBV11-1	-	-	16	TGTGCCAGCAGCTTAATCGGAGTGGGGCGTGGCACTGAAGCTTTCTTT	CASSLIGVGRGTEAFF
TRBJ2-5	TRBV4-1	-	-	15	TGCGCCAGCAGCCAAACTGACAGGATCCAAGAGACCCAGTACTTC	CASSQTDRIQETQYF
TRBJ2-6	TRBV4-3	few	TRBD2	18	TGCGCCAGCAGCCCGAGACTAGCGGGAGCTTCTGGGGCCAACGTCCTGACTTTC	CASSPRLAGASGANVLTF
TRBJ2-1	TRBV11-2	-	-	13	TGTGCCAGCAGCTTAGGTAGGATTGGTGAGCAGTTCTTC	CASSLGRIGEQFF
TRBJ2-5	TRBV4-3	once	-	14	TGCGCCAGCAGCCAGCTGTTGCGGTGGGAGACCCAGTACTTC	CASSQLLRWETQYF
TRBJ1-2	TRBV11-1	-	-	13	TGTGCCAGTTCCCGTGCCGGGGGTTATGGCTACACCTTC	CASSRAGGYGYTF
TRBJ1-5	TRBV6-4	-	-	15	TGTGCCAGCAACAACGTTCAGGGACGTGCCCGGCCCCAGCATTTT	CASNNVQGRARPQHF
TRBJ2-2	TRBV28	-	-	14	TGTGCCAGCAACCCCCAATCCTTCACCGGGGAGCTGTTTTTT	CASNPQSFTGELFF
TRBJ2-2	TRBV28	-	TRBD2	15	TGTGCCACCCCAAAAACTAGCGGGAGTACCGGGGAGCTGTTTTTT	CATPKTSGSTGELFF
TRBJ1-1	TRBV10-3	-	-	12	TGTGCCATCAGTGGCGGTAGGACTGAAGCTTTCTTT	CAISGGRTEAFF
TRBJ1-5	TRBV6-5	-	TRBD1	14	TGTGCCAGCAGGGGCGGACAGGGCGCTCAGCCCCAGCATTTT	CASRGGQGAQPQHF
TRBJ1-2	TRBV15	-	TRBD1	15	TGTGCCACCAGCAGAGTTCGGGACAGCAACTATGGCTACACCTTC	CATSRVRDSNYGYTF
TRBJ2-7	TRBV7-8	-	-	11	TGTGCCAGCAGCTTACTCACCGAGCAGTACTTC	CASSLLTEQYF
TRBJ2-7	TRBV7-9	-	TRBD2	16	TGTGCCAGCAGCCACGTCGGAGCGGGGGGCATCTACGAGCAGTACTTC	CASSHVGAGGIYEQYF
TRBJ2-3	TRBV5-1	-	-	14	TGCGCCAGCAGCTTGGCGGGGGAAACAGATACGCAGTATTTT	CASSLAGETDTQYF
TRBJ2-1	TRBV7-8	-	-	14	TGTGCCAGCAGCTTAGACAGGGTCCCTAATGAGCAGTTCTTC	CASSLDRVPNEQFF
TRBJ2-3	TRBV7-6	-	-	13	TGTGCCAGCAGCTTAGCCCCCACAGATACGCAGTATTTT	CASSLAPTDTQYF
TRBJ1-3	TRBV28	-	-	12	TGTGCCAGCGCGACGGGCGGAAACACCATATATTTT	CASATGGNTIYF
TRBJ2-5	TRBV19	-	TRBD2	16	TGTGCCAGTAGTAAGGGACTAGCGGGAGCTGAAGAGACCCAGTACTTC	CASSKGLAGAEETQYF
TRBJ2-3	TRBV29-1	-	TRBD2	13	TGCAGCGTTGAAGTCGGGGGAGGGGATACGCAGTATTTT	CSVEVGGGDTQYF
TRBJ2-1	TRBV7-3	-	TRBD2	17	TGTGCCAGCAGCTTGGGTCTGGCTAGCGGTTCCTACAATGAGCAGTTCTTC	CASSLGLASGSYNEQFF
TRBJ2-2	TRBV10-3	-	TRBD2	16	TGTGCCATCAGTGAGTCGGCGGGCGGGGGCACCGGGGAGCTGTTTTTT	CAISESAGGGTGELFF
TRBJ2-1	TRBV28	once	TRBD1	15	TGTGCCAGCACCTCCTGGGGGGACAGGGCGGCTGAGCAGTTCTTC	CASTSWGDRAAEQFF
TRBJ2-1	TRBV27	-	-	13	TGTGCCAGCAGTTTCGGGCCTACCGGTGAGCAGTTCTTC	CASSFGPTGEQFF
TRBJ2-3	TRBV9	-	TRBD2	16	TGTGCCAGCAGCGTTACTAGCGGAGGGAGCACAGATACGCAGTATTTT	CASSVTSGGSTDTQYF
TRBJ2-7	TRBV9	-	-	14	TGTGCCAGCAGCGTAGCCTTGGAGATCTACGAGCAGTACTTC	CASSVALEIYEQYF
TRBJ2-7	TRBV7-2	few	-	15	TGTGCCAGCAGCGGGAAGCGGGACAGCTCCTACGAGCAGTACTTC	CASSGKRDSSYEQYF
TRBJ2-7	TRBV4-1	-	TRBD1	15	TGCGCCAGCAGCCAAGACACAGGGGGCTTCTGGGAGCAGTACTTC	CASSQDTGGFWEQYF
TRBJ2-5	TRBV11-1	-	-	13	TGTGCCAGCAGCTTCCCGGGGGCAGAGACCCAGTACTTC	CASSFPGAETQYF
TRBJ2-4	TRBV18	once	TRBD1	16	TGTGCCAGCTCACCCGGGACAGGGGAAGCCAAAAACATTCAGTACTTC	CASSPGTGEAKNIQYF
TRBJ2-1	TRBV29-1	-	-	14	TGCAGCGTTGAGGATCTGGCCCCCTACAATGAGCAGTTCTTC	CSVEDLAPYNEQFF
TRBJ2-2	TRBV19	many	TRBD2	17	TGTGCCAGTAGTATAGGGCTAGCGGGGGACCCCACCGGGGAGCTGTTTTTT	CASSIGLAGDPTGELFF
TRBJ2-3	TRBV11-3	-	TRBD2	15	TGTGCCAGCAGCTCTAGCGGGAGCGAGACAGATACGCAGTATTTT	CASSSSGSETDTQYF